Below are 7 T cell receptor beta chains sequenced from a single sample in a study of blood T cell repertoires in COVID-19. The assay was immunoSEQ multiplex PCR, and TCRdb's table has in-frame clones only and misses some. The sample holds tens of thousands of clones, 70% to 90% seen once. Material for sequencing was peripheral blood. The receptors originated from a man aged 25 to 45 with acute or convalescent COVID-19.

Of note for this clone: Other DNA sequences in the same sample also yield this CDR3. The chain joins TRBV7-2 to TRBJ2-2, with 8 nucleotides matching TRBD2. V lost 5 bases to trimming and J lost 4 bases; unmatched junction nucleotides: 6. This CDR3 is built from 15 residues. Germline CDR1 reads SGHTA; CDR2 reads FQGNSA. The CDR3 coding sequence is TGTGCCAGCAGCCCCGCTAGCGGGCGCACCGGGGAGCTGTTTTTT. Amino acids: CASSPASGRTGELFF.

This clone has more than one count but fewer than ten. The rearrangement links TRBV5-1 to TRBJ2-1, with a weak D call TRBD2 (5 bases). The germline gives CDR1 SGHRS, CDR2 YFSETQ. V gave up 0 bases and J gave up 7 bases, with 26 bases separating them. There are 19 residues in the CDR3. The CDR3 reads CASSLEVYEDLAKLNEQFF. In DNA form, the CDR3 reads TGCGCCAGCAGCTTGGAGGTTTATGAGGATCTAGCCAAGTTGAATGAGCAGTTCTTC.

The genes are TRBV24-1 and TRBJ2-7; D perhaps matches TRBD2 (5 bases). V lost 2 bases to trimming and J lost 3 bases, with 10 bases between them. The germline V gene encodes CDR1 KGHDR and CDR2 SFDVKD. CDR3 size: 14 residues. DNA of the CDR3: TGTGCCACCAGTGATTCCCGGGAAGACTACGAGCAGTACTTC. Protein sequence: CATSDSREDYEQYF.

This chain links TRBV6-1 with TRBJ1-5, with D tentatively TRBD1 (5 bases). Per germline, CDR1 MNHNS and CDR2 SASEGT. CDR3 length: 15 residues. V was pared by 3 bases and J by 4 bases, with 13 bases between. CDR3 DNA sequence: TGTGCCAGCAGTGAGGAACAGGAACTAAATCAGCCCCAGCATTTT. Translating gives CASSEEQELNQPQHF.

This sequence joins TRBV5-4 and TRBJ2-7, with 8 nucleotides matching TRBD2. Trimming took 3 bases from V and 1 from J; bases not matched to a gene: 3. This CDR3 is built from 14 residues. Germline loops: CDR1 SGHNT, CDR2 YYREEE (reference sequence). CDR3 in DNA: TGTGCCAGCAGCTCTAGCGGGCGGTCCTACGAGCAGTACTTC. Its protein is CASSSSGRSYEQYF.

The chain has TRBV5-1 and TRBJ2-7, with a weak D call TRBD1 (5 bases). This CDR3 region has 11 residues. From germline, CDR1 is SGHRS and CDR2 YFSETQ. Between the trimmed V and J ends, which lost 4 bases and 6 bases, there was a span of 8 bases. CDR3: CASSVRGEQYF. Written as DNA, the CDR3 is TGCGCCAGCAGCGTTAGGGGCGAGCAGTACTTC.

The gene calls are TRBV28 and TRBJ1-2; D perhaps matches TRBD1 (5 bases). Trimming took 5 bases from V and 8 from J, leaving 18 bases between them. The CDR3 contains 14 residues. CDR1 and CDR2 from the germline V gene are MDHEN and SYDVKM. The CDR3 sequence is CASSRAARGWGYTF. The CDR3 bases are TGTGCCAGCAGTCGCGCGGCTCGGGGGTGGGGCTACACCTTC.